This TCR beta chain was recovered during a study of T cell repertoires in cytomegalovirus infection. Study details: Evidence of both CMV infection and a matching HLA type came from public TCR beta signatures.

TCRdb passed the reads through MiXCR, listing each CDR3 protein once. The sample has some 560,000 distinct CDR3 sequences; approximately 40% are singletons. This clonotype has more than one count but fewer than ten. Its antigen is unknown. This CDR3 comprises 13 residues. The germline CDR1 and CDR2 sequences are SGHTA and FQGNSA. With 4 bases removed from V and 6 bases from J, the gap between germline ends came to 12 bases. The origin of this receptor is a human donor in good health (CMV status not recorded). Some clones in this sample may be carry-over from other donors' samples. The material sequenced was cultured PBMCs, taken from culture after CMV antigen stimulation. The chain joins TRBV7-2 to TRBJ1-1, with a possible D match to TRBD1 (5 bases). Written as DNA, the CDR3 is TGTGCCAGCAGCTGGGGGTCGGGAGCTGAAGCTTTCTTT. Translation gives CASSWGSGAEAFF.